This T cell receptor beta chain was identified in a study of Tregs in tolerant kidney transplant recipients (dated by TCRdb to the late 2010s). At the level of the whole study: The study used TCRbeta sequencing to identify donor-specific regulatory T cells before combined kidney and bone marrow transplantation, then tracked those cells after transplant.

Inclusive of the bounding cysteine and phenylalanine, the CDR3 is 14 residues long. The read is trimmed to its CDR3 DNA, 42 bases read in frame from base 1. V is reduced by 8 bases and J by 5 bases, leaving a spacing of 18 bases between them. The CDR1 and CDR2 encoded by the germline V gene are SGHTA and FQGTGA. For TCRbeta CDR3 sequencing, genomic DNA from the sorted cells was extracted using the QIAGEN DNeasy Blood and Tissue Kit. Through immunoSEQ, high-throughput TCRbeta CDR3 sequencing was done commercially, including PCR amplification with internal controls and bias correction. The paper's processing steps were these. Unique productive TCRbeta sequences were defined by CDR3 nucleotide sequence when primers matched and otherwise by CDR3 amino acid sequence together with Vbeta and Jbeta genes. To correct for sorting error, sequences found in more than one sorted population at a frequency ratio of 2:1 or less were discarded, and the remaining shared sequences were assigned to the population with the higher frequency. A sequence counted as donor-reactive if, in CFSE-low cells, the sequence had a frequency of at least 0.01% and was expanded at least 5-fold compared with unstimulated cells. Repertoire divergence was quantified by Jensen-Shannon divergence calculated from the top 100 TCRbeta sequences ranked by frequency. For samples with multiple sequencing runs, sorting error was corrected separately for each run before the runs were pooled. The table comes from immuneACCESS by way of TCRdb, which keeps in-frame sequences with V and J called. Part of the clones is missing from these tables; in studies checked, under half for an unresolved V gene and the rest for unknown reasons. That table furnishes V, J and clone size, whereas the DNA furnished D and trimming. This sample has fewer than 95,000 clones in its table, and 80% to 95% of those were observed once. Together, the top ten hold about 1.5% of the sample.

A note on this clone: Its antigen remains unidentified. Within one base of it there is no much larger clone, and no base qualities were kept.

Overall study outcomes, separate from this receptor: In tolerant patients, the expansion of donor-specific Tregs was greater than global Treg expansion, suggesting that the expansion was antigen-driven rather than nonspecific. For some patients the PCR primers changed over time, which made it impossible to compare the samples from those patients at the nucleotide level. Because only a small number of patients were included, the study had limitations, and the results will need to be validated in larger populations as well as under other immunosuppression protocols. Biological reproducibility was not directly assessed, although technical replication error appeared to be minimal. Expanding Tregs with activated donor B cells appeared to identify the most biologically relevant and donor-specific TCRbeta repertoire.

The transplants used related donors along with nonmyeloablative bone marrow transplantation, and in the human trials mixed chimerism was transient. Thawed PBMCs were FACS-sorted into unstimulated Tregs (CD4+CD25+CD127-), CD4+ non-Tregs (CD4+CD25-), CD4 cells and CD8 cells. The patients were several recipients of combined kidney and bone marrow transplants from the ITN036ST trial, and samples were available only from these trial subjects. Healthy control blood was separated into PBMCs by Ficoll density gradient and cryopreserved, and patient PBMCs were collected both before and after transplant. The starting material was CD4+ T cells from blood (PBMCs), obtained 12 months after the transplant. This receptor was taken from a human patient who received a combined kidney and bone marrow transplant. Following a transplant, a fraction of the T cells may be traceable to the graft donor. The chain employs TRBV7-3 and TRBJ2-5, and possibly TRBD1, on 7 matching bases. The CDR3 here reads CASARGGGGETQYF. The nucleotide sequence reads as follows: TGTGCCAGCGCAAGAGGGGGCGGAGGGGAGACCCAGTACTTC.